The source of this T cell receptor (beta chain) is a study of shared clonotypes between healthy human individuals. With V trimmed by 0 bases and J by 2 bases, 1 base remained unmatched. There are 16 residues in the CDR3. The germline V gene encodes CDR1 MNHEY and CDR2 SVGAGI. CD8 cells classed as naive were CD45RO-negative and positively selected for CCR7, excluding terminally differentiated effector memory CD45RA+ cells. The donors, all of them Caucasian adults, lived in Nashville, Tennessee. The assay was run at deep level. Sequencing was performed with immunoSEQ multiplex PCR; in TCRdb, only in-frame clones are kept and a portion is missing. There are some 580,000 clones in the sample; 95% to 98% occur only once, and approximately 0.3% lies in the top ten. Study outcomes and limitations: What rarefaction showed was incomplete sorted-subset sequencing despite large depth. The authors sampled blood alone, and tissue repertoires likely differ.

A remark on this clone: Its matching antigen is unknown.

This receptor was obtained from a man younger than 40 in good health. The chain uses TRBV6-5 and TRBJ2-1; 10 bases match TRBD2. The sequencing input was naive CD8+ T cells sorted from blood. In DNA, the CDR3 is TGTGCCAGCAGTTACTCGCTAGCGGGAGCCTACAATGAGCAGTTCTTC. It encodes CASSYSLAGAYNEQFF.